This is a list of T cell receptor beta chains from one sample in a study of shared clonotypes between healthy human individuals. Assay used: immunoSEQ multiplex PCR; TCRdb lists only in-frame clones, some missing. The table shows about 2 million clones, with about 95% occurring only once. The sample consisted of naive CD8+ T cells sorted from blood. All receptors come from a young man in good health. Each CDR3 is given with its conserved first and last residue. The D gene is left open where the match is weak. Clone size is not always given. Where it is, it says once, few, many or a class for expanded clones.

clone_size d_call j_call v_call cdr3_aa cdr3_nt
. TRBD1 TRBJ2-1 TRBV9 CASSEGTGWGNEQFF TGTGCCAGCAGCGAAGGGACAGGCTGGGGCAATGAGCAGTTCTTC
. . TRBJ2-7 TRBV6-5 CASSLKGPPYEQYF TGTGCCAGCAGCCTTAAGGGACCACCTTACGAGCAGTACTTC
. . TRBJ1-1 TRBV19 CASSIQIGGEAFF TGTGCCAGTAGTATTCAGATCGGGGGTGAAGCTTTCTTT
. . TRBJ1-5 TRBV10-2 CASSESQGVLPQHF TGCGCCAGCAGTGAGTCGCAGGGAGTTCTGCCCCAGCATTTT
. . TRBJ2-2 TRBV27 CASSQGTVDGTGELFF TGTGCCAGCAGTCAGGGGACCGTCGATGGCACCGGGGAGCTGTTTTTT
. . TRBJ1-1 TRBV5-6 CASSLALAGTEAFF TGTGCCAGCAGCTTGGCCCTGGCAGGCACTGAAGCTTTCTTT
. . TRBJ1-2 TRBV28 CASSTTDSGYYGYTF TGTGCCAGCAGTACAACAGACTCCGGCTACTATGGCTACACCTTC
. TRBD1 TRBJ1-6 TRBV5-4 CASSYTGTGVSPLHF TGTGCCAGCAGCTACACCGGGACAGGGGTGTCACCCCTCCACTTT
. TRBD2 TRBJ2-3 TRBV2 CASMISGTLWDTQYF TGTGCCAGCATGATCAGCGGGACGTTGTGGGATACGCAGTATTTT
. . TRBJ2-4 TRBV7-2 CASSSWDLGANIQYF TGTGCCAGCAGCTCCTGGGACCTGGGAGCTAACATTCAGTACTTC
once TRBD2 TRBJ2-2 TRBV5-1 CASSLAGGAGELFF TGCGCCAGCAGCCTAGCGGGGGGTGCCGGGGAGCTGTTTTTT
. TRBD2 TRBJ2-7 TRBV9 CASSVGASGGASPEEQYF TGTGCCAGCAGCGTAGGGGCTAGCGGGGGGGCTTCCCCAGAGGAGCAGTACTTC
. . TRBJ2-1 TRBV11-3 CASSLGFGNEQFF TGTGCCAGCAGCTTAGGATTCGGTAATGAGCAGTTCTTC
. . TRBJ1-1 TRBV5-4 CASTYSEAFF TGTGCCAGCACCTATTCTGAAGCTTTCTTT
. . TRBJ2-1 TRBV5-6 CASSLGSGDNEQFF TGTGCCAGCAGCTTGGGTTCGGGGGACAATGAGCAGTTCTTC
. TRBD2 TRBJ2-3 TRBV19 CASSITSGVTDTQYF TGTGCCAGTAGTATAACTAGCGGGGTGACAGATACGCAGTATTTT
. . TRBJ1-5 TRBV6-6 CASSPRDNSNQPQHF TGTGCCAGCAGTCCGAGGGATAATAGCAATCAGCCCCAGCATTTT
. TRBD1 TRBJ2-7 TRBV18 CASSHRGVTYEQYF TGTGCCAGCTCACACAGGGGTGTAACCTACGAGCAGTACTTC
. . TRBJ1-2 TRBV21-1 CASVDTTGYYGYTF TGTGCCAGTGTTGACACCACAGGGTACTATGGCTACACCTTC